Described below is a single T cell receptor beta chain sequence and its context. Antigen specificity is unknown. The data were taken from a study of cytomegalovirus exposure and HLA in healthy donors. The germline gives CDR1 KGHSH, CDR2 LQKENI. The CDR3 totals 14 residues. V was pared by 4 bases and J by 3 bases, with 12 bases between. Notes on the study in general: DRB1 had the most TCR associations and HLA-C the fewest, a later analysis found, with rates varying by HLA locus.

Vbeta (60) and Jbeta (13) primers were used in the PCR. Clones were sequenced by immunoSEQ multiplex PCR, and TCRdb holds only the in-frame ones, with some missing. The sample contains about 140,000 clones, 80% of which appear only once. This chain links TRBV18 with TRBJ1-1, with a tentative D call TRBD1 (6 bases). The sample consisted of PBMCs. The source of this sequence is a man aged 50 or older in good health and CMV-seronegative. The CDR3 DNA reads as TGTGCCAGCTCACAGCTACACAGGGACACTGAAGCTTTCTTT. It encodes CASSQLHRDTEAFF.